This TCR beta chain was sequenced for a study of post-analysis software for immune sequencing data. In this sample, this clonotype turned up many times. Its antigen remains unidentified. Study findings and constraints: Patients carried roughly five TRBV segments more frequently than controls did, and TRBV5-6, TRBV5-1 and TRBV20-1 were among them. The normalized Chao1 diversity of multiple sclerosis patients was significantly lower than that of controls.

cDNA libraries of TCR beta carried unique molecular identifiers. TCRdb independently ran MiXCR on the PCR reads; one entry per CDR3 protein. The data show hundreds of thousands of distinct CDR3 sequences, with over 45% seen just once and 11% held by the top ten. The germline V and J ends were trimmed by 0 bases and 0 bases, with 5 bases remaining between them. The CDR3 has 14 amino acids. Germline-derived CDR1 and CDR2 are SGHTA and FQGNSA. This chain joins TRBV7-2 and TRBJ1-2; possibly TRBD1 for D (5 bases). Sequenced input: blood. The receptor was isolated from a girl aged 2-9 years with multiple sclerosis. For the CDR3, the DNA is TGTGCCAGCAGCTTAGCGGGGGCTAACTATGGCTACACCTTC. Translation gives CASSLAGANYGYTF.